A single sample is the source of the 24 T cell receptor beta chains below, sequenced in a study of T cells after yellow fever vaccination. TCRdb fed the 5' RACE reads into MiXCR, producing one record per CDR3 protein. Seen here are about 230,000 distinct CDR3 sequences, 6.7% observed once, and the top ten hold 0.85% to 1.2%. Material: CD4+ T cells sorted from PBMCs, obtained on the day of the yellow fever booster vaccination. The receptors originated from a man aged 25 to 40 who received the YFV17D yellow fever vaccine.

This clonotype has only a few counts. The J gene is TRBJ2-7, the V gene TRBV5-1; D is undetermined. The CDR3 runs 13 residues. Germline V gene lookup returns CDR1 SGHRS and CDR2 YFSETQ. V lost 4 bases and J 6 bases, leaving 14 bases between the germline ends. CDR3 sequence reads: CASSPKPRSEQYF. The CDR3 DNA reads as TGCGCCAGCAGCCCCAAGCCGAGGTCCGAGCAGTACTTC.

This chain links TRBV3-1 with TRBJ1-4; no firm D call. From germline, CDR1 is LGHDT and CDR2 YNNKEL (reference sequence). V was cut by 1 base and J by 7 bases, with 13 bases left in between. The CDR3 consists of 15 residues. This chain's CDR3 is CASSQGASRGEKLFF. The CDR3 DNA is TGTGCCAGCAGCCAAGGGGCCTCCAGAGGTGAAAAACTGTTTTTT.

This clonotype was picked up many times. This chain connects TRBV7-2 to TRBJ2-3, with 8 positions matching TRBD2. Unmatched junction bases numbered 3, after V lost 0 bases and J lost 4 bases. The CDR3 totals 15 residues. CDR1 is SGHTA and CDR2 is FQGNSA in the germline V gene. The CDR3: CASSLARGGPDTQYF. The DNA of the CDR3 is TGTGCCAGCAGCTTAGCGCGCGGGGGGCCAGATACGCAGTATTTT.

The sample holds many counts of this clonotype. The chain links TRBV12-3 or TRBV12-4 to TRBJ1-2; D is unresolved. With 1 base removed from V and 4 bases from J, the gap between germline ends came to 4 bases. The CDR3 runs 12 residues. The CDR3 sequence: CASSLDLYGYTF. CDR3 DNA sequence: TGTGCCAGCAGTTTAGACCTCTATGGCTACACCTTC.

This clonotype has just a few counts. The rearrangement joins TRBV3-1 to TRBJ2-7, with D perhaps TRBD1 (7 bases). Per germline, CDR1 LGHDT and CDR2 YNNKEL (reference sequence). Trimming stripped 2 bases from V and 2 bases from J, with 13 bases between. This CDR3 has 15 residues. CDR3 residues: CASSQMQGGTYEQYF. The CDR3 region has the DNA TGTGCCAGCAGCCAAATGCAGGGGGGAACCTACGAGCAGTACTTC.

This rearrangement joins TRBV5-4 to TRBJ2-5; D is perhaps TRBD2 (5 bases). Trimming took 5 bases from V and 3 from J, leaving 14 bases between them. CDR3 length: 14 amino acids. The germline V gene has CDR1 SGHNT and CDR2 YYREEE (reference sequence). For the CDR3, the DNA is TGTGCCAGCAGTTCGAAAGGAGCGGAAGAGACCCAGTACTTC. Its translation: CASSSKGAEETQYF.

There are many counts of this clonotype. The chain recombines TRBV7-2 with TRBJ2-1, with TRBD1 as a possible D gene (5 bases). With 3 bases removed from V and 4 bases from J, the gap between germline ends came to 10 bases. The CDR3 extends over 14 amino acids. Germline lookup yields CDR1 SGHTA and CDR2 FQGNSA. CDR3 bases: TGTGCCAGCAGCTTTCGGCCAGGGTACAATGAGCAGTTCTTC. It encodes CASSFRPGYNEQFF.

This clonotype has ten or more counts. The DNA for the CDR3 is TGTGCCAGCAGCCAAACGGGGGGAGAGCAGTTCTTC. Translating it yields CASSQTGGEQFF. The V call is TRBV3-1, the J call TRBJ2-1; 7 bases map to TRBD2. Germline CDR1 and CDR2: LGHDT and YNNKEL (reference sequence). The CDR3 extends over 12 amino acids. J was trimmed by 10 bases and V by 2 bases; bases with no gene match: 2.

This clonotype was detected many times. V and J are TRBV7-2 and TRBJ2-3, with 14 nucleotides matching TRBD2. Unmatched junction bases numbered 8, after V lost 4 bases and J lost 5 bases. The CDR3 loop spans 17 amino acids. Per the germline V gene, CDR1 is SGHTA and CDR2 is FQGNSA. The CDR3 bases are TGTGCCAGCAGCTCCCGACTAGCGGGAGGGCAGGGAGATACGCAGTATTTT. Residues: CASSSRLAGGQGDTQYF.

In its sample, this clonotype was seen a few times. The V call is TRBV18, the J call TRBJ1-1; D is unresolved. The CDR3 has 15 residues. Trimming removed 1 base at V and 3 bases at J, with 12 bases between. Germline V CDR1 and CDR2: KGHSH, LQKENI. CDR3 DNA: TGTGCCAGCTCACCACTTCGGGGAACTCACACTGAAGCTTTCTTT. Protein sequence: CASSPLRGTHTEAFF.

This clonotype was seen repeatedly, ten times or more. This chain links TRBV3-1 with TRBJ1-6; tentatively, D is TRBD1 (6 bases). Germline lookup yields CDR1 LGHDT and CDR2 YNNKEL (reference sequence). This CDR3 region has 16 residues. V shed 2 bases and J shed 10 bases, with 18 bases lying between them. The CDR3 spells CASSQLGTSTTSPLHF. Here the CDR3 DNA reads TGTGCCAGCAGCCAACTCGGGACATCCACGACCTCACCCCTCCACTTT.

This clonotype was seen ten or more times. The chain links TRBV5-1 to TRBJ2-7, with D perhaps TRBD1 (5 bases). The CDR3 has 12 amino acids. Trimming stripped 5 bases from V and 2 bases from J, with 8 bases between. CDR1 and CDR2 (germline): SGHRS, YFSETQ. The CDR3 spells CASRMGPYEQYF. CDR3 nucleotides: TGCGCCAGCAGGATGGGGCCCTACGAGCAGTACTTC.

This clonotype occurred a few times. The rearrangement links TRBV19 to TRBJ2-1; TRBD2 aligns across 8 bases. Losses at the gene ends were 4 bases for V and 0 bases for J; bases not matched to a gene: 5. This CDR3 has 16 amino acids. The germline gives CDR1 LNHDA, CDR2 SQIVND (reference sequence). CDR3 nucleotide sequence: TGTGCCAGTAGTACCGGGGGGGGCTACTCCTACAATGAGCAGTTCTTC. It codes for CASSTGGGYSYNEQFF.

This clonotype came up a few times. CDR3 sequence: CASRRTGAGEKLFF. DNA for the CDR3: TGTGCCAGCAGACGGACAGGGGCGGGTGAAAAACTGTTTTTT. The genes are TRBV7-2 and TRBJ1-4; 9 bases are a match to TRBD1. The CDR3 consists of 14 residues. Looked up from germline, CDR1 is SGHTA and CDR2 is FQGNSA. J was trimmed by 7 bases and V by 6 bases; bases with no gene match: 6. The full variable domain, its missing parts supplied by reference TRBV7-2 and TRBJ1-4, is GAGVSQSPSNKVTEKGKDVELRCDPISGHTALYWYRQSLGQGLEFLIYFQGNSAPDKSGLPSDRFSAERTGGSVSTLTIQRTQQEDSAVYLCASRRTGAGEKLFFGSGTQLSVL.

This clonotype was recorded at least ten times. V gene TRBV6-1 combines with J gene TRBJ2-5, with 7 bases that match TRBD1. V shed 6 bases, J shed 0 bases, and the junction held 4 bases outside the gene matches. From germline, CDR1 is MNHNS and CDR2 SASEGT. This CDR3 is built from 14 residues. The DNA of the CDR3 is TGTGCCAGCAGGGAGACAGGGTACCAAGAGACCCAGTACTTC. Protein sequence: CASRETGYQETQYF.

Remarks on this clonotype: At one boundary the junction diverges from the germline segment, which might be a read error. This rearrangement joins TRBV19 to TRBJ2-3, with D possibly matching TRBD2 (5 bases). This CDR3 region has 14 residues. Germline V lookup: CDR1 LNHDA, CDR2 SQIVND (reference sequence). DNA for the CDR3: TGTGCGAGTAAGGAGGACTTCAGCACAGATACGCAGTATTTT. Translated, it gives CASKEDFSTDTQYF.

There are a few counts of this clonotype. The rearrangement uses TRBV5-1 and TRBJ2-7; TRBD2 agrees at 8 bases. J lost 4 bases, V lost 4 bases, and 25 bases had no gene match. This CDR3 comprises 20 residues. Germline V lookup: CDR1 SGHRS, CDR2 YFSETQ. CDR3 nucleotides: TGCGCCAGCAGCCAATCTCCCCGGGGGGTGGTGGTAGCGGGAAGGTACGAGCAGTACTTC. Protein: CASSQSPRGVVVAGRYEQYF.

This clonotype was observed a handful of times. The chain uses TRBV7-9 and TRBJ1-1; D unresolved. Germline V gene data show CDR1 as SEHNR and CDR2 as FQNEAQ (reference sequence). CDR3 length equals 12 residues. In nucleotides, the CDR3 is TGTCTACTCGGTCTGGGGAACACTGAAGCTTTCTTT. It specifies CLLGLGNTEAFF. The full variable domain, with the rest looked up from reference TRBV7-9 and TRBJ1-1, is DTGVSQNPRHKITKRGQNVTFRCDPISEHNRLYWYRQTLGQGPEFLTYFQNEAQLEKSRLLSDRFSAERPKGSFSTLEIQRTEQGDSAMYLCLLGLGNTEAFFGQGTRLTVV.

This clonotype was seen more than once but under ten times. The V and J genes are TRBV5-4 and TRBJ2-1; 7 bases are a match to TRBD1. The CDR3 runs 13 residues. Trimming at V came to 4 bases and at J to 7 bases, leaving 5 bases not matched to a gene. The germline CDR1 and CDR2 sequences are SGHNT and YYREEE (reference sequence). CDR3: CASSRGTENEQFF. The CDR3 coding sequence is TGTGCCAGCAGCAGGGGGACAGAAAATGAGCAGTTCTTC.

V gene TRBV5-4 combines with J gene TRBJ2-7; possible D gene TRBD1, 6 bases. This CDR3 contains 14 residues. Germline loops: CDR1 SGHNT, CDR2 YYREEE (reference sequence). The V end was cut by 2 bases, the J end by 2 bases, with 11 bases between. The CDR3 protein is CASSFQGQAYEQYF. The CDR3 coding sequence is TGTGCCAGCAGCTTCCAGGGACAAGCCTACGAGCAGTACTTC. Combining the CDR3 with reference TRBV5-4 and TRBJ2-7 gives the whole variable domain ETGVTQSPTHLIKTRGQQVTLRCSSQSGHNTVSWYQQALGQGPQFIFQYYREEENGRGNFPPRFSGLQFPNYSSELNVNALELDDSALYLCASSFQGQAYEQYFGPGTRLTVT.

This clonotype was picked up many times. This chain joins TRBV5-4 and TRBJ2-5, with D uncertain. Germline values: CDR1 SGHNT, CDR2 YYREEE (reference sequence). The CDR3 runs to 14 residues. Trimming pared 6 bases from V and 5 bases from J, leaving 17 bases between. DNA of the CDR3: TGTGCCAGCAACCGTGATGGGCGTCGTGAGACCCAGTACTTC. Translated, it gives CASNRDGRRETQYF.

The DNA of the CDR3 is TGTGCCAGCAGCCAAGTTGCGGGAGAGAGCGAGCAGTACTTC. Its protein product is CASSQVAGESEQYF. The rearrangement uses TRBV3-1 and TRBJ2-7, with 7 bases matching TRBD2. V dropped 1 base and J dropped 6; count of bases not matched to a gene: 6. CDR3 length: 14 amino acids. CDR1 is LGHDT, CDR2 YNNKEL, per germline (reference sequence).

A few counts support this clonotype. This chain uses TRBV7-8 with TRBJ2-3; D assignment may be TRBD1 or TRBD2 (5 bases each). Germline loops: CDR1 SGHVS, CDR2 FQNEAQ. V was cut by 0 bases and J by 14 bases, with 24 bases left in between. This CDR3 is built from 16 residues. CDR3 amino acids: CASSLASGLNAHSGYF. The CDR3, as DNA: TGTGCCAGCAGCTTAGCCTCGGGGCTCAACGCCCACTCTGGGTATTTT.

This clonotype occurred a few times. The chain is built from TRBV12-3 or TRBV12-4 and TRBJ2-2; TRBD2 aligns across 13 bases. V was pared by 5 bases and J by 7 bases, with 4 bases of the junction left unmatched. The CDR3 is 15 amino acids. The CDR3 region is CASSPGLAGIGELFF. CDR3 DNA: TGTGCCAGCAGTCCGGGACTAGCGGGAATCGGGGAGCTGTTTTTT.